Shown below are 7 T cell receptor beta chains from a single sample sequenced in a study of quantifying T cell responses using KT2 cells. Study-level background: Reverse transcription used primers in the TCR alpha and beta constant regions.

A single-stranded UMI oligo with SP2 sequence was ligated to cDNA 3' ends. First-round PCR used roughly 4 cycles and beta primers RC1.1 and RC1.2 covering TRBC1 and TRBC2. TCRdb independently ran MiXCR on the UMI-ligation and nested PCR reads; one entry per CDR3 protein. The sample lists about 33,000 distinct CDR3 sequences, approximately 10% occurring once. The sample consisted of PBMCs spiked with cells of the T cell clone KT2. These receptors originate from a human donor.

The chain couples TRBV2 to TRBJ2-4; unclear D gene. V was shortened by 6 bases and J by 7 bases, with 13 bases between the two germline ends. Germline V gene lookup returns CDR1 SNHLY and CDR2 FYNNEI. The CDR3 sequence is 13 residues long. CDR3 residues: CASSNMIGNIQYF. The CDR3 DNA reads as TGTGCCAGCAGCAACATGATCGGGAACATTCAGTACTTC.

The chain employs TRBV7-8 and TRBJ1-4, with D possibly matching TRBD1 (6 bases). Germline V gene sequence: CDR1 SGHVS, CDR2 FQNEAQ. Trimming removed 5 bases from V and 3 bases from J, with 25 bases in between. The CDR3 is made up of 19 amino acids. The DNA of the CDR3 is TGTGCCAGCAGCCCCGGGACACCCGGGCAGCTGGGGGCTAATGAAAAACTGTTTTTT. Translated, it gives CASSPGTPGQLGANEKLFF.

This clonotype was observed at least ten times. The V call is TRBV20-1, the J call TRBJ2-3; D tentatively fits TRBD1 or TRBD2 (5 bases each). Trimming cost V 5 bases and J 0 bases, with 21 bases left between them. Germline values: CDR1 DFQATT, CDR2 SNEGSKA (reference sequence). The CDR3 is 17 amino acids. CDR3 protein: CSARPRHGGTSTDTQYF. The CDR3 DNA follows: TGCAGTGCTCGTCCCCGGCATGGGGGAACTAGCACAGATACGCAGTATTTT.

At least ten counts were recorded for this clonotype. The chain has TRBV30 and TRBJ1-1; D remains unclear. Germline-derived CDR1 and CDR2 are GTSNPN and SVGIG (reference sequence). The CDR3 is made up of 13 amino acids. V lost 0 bases, J lost 4 bases, and 9 bases lay in between. The CDR3 loop is CAWSVMEGTEAFF. As DNA, the CDR3 is TGTGCCTGGAGTGTAATGGAGGGCACTGAAGCTTTCTTT. The full variable domain, completed using reference TRBV30 and TRBJ1-1, is SQTIHQWPATLVQPVGSPLSLECTVEGTSNPNLYWYRQAAGRGLQLLFYSVGIGQISSEVPQNLSASRPQDRQFILSSKKLLLSDSGFYLCAWSVMEGTEAFFGQGTRLTVV.

The V gene is TRBV20-1, the J gene TRBJ2-7, with TRBD2 matching over 10 bases. Germline CDR1 DFQATT, CDR2 SNEGSKA (reference sequence). V trimming: 4 bases; J trimming: 0 bases; junction bases outside the gene matches: 6. CDR3 length: 15 residues. DNA for the CDR3: TGCAGTGCTATGCGGACTAGCGGCCTCTCCTACGAGCAGTACTTC. Translated: CSAMRTSGLSYEQYF.

This clonotype was seen ten or more times. This chain joins TRBV18 and TRBJ1-2; D unresolved. The V gene's germline CDR1 is KGHSH and CDR2 LQKENI. The CDR3 consists of 14 residues. The germline V and J ends were trimmed by 1 base and 4 bases, with 10 bases remaining between them. The CDR3 here is CASSPQGYFYGYTF. As DNA, the CDR3 is TGTGCCAGCTCACCACAAGGGTACTTCTATGGCTACACCTTC. Drawing the rest from reference TRBV18 and TRBJ1-2, the complete variable domain is NAGVMQNPRHLVRRRGQEARLRCSPMKGHSHVYWYRQLPEEGLKFMVYLQKENIIDESGMPKERFSAEFPKEGPSILRIQQVVRGDSAAYFCASSPQGYFYGYTFGSGTRLTVV.

The chain has TRBV14 and TRBJ1-4; D gene unclear. The CDR3 runs to 12 residues. Germline CDR1 is SGHDN and CDR2 is FVKESK. Trimming left V 2 bases short and J 10 bases short, with 8 bases between. The CDR3 DNA is TGTGCCAGCAGCCAAAGGCGAGGAAAACTGTTTTTT. Its translation is CASSQRRGKLFF.